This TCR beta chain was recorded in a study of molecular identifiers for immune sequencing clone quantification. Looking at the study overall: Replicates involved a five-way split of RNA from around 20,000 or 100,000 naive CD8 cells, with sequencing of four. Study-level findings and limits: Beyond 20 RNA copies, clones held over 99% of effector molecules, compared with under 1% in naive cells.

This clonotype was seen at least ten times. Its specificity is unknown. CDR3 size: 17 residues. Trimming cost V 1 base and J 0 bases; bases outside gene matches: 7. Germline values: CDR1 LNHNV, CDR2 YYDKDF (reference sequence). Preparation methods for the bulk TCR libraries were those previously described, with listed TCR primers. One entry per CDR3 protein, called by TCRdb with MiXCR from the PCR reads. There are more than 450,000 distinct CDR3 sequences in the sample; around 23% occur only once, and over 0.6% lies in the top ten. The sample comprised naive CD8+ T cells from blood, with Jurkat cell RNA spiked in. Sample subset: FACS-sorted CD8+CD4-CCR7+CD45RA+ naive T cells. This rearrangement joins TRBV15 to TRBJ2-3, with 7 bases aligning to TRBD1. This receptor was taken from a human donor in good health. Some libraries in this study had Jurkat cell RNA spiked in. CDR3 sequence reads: CATSRAPTGISTDTQYF. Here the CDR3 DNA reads TGTGCCACCAGCAGAGCACCGACAGGGATAAGCACAGATACGCAGTATTTT.